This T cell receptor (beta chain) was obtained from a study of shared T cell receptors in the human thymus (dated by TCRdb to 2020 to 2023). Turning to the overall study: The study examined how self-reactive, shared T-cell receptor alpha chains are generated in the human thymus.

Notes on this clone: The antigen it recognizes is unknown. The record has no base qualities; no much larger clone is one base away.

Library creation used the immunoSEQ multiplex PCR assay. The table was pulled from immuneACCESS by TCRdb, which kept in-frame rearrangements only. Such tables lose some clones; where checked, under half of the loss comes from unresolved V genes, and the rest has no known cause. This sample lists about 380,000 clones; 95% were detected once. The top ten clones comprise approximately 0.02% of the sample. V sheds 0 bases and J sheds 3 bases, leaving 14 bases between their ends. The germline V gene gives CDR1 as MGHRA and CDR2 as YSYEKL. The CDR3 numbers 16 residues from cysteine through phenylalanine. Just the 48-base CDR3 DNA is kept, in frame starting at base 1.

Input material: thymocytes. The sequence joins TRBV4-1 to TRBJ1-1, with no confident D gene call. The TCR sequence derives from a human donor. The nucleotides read TGCGCCAGCAGCCAAGATCAACCGGCGGATCACACTGAAGCTTTCTTT. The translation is CASSQDQPADHTEAFF.